These 2 T cell receptor beta chains were all obtained from the same sample, sequenced in a study of breast tumors, draining lymph nodes, adjacent tissues. One entry per CDR3 protein, called by TCRdb with MiXCR from the multiplex PCR reads. Here the sample spans tens of thousands of distinct CDR3 sequences, 60% to 75% being singletons. Sequenced sample: tumor-adjacent breast tissue. The receptors here all came from a female donor with breast cancer. Some clones in this sample may be carry-over from other donors' samples.

The genes are TRBV27 and TRBJ2-1, with 8 bases fitting TRBD2. Germline loops: CDR1 MNHEY, CDR2 SMNVEV (reference sequence). The length of the CDR3 is 14 residues. V was pared by 7 bases and J by 4 bases, with 6 bases of the junction left unmatched. The CDR3 sequence: CASTRLAYYNEQFF. Written as DNA, the CDR3 is TGTGCCAGCACCAGACTAGCGTATTACAATGAGCAGTTCTTC.

The V call is TRBV15, the J call TRBJ2-5; D not certain. This CDR3 is built from 13 residues. Trimming cost V 0 bases and J 2 bases, with 4 bases left between them. Germline CDR1 is LNHNV and CDR2 is YYDKDF (reference sequence). CDR3 sequence (DNA): TGTGCCACCAGCAGAGAACGGCAAGAGACCCAGTACTTC. Translating it yields CATSRERQETQYF.